A selection of T cell receptor beta chains follows, all from one sample in a study of human T cells and chemical hapten exposure. A single record per CDR3 protein comes from TCRdb applying MiXCR to the RACE reads. The table lists about 110,000 distinct CDR3 sequences, around 12% of them singletons. Sequencing was performed on whole blood, taken in connection with sensitization to the hapten diphenylcyclopropenone (DPC). These receptors were taken from a woman between 50 and 59 years old with alopecia areata. Some clones in this sample may be carry-over from other donors' samples. CDR3s include the opening cysteine and the closing phenylalanine or tryptophan. D genes are given only for firm matches. The size of a clone is reported for some rows only, either as once, few or many, or as a class for expanded clones.

d_gene | j_gene | abundance | v_gene | CDR3aa | CDR3nt
- | TRBJ2-2 | - | TRBV2 | CASSEAELGAGELFF | TGTGCCAGCAGTGAAGCGGAGCTCGGGGCCGGGGAGCTGTTTTTT
- | TRBJ1-5 | - | TRBV19 | CASSEQKNQPQHF | TGTGCCAGTAGTGAACAGAAAAATCAGCCCCAGCATTTT
- | TRBJ2-5 | - | TRBV12-3/TRBV12-4 | CASSLTSGLGAQYF | TGTGCCAGCAGTTTAACATCGGGCCTGGGGGCCCAGTACTTC
- | TRBJ1-3 | - | TRBV2 | CASSGGVGNTIYF | TGTGCCAGCTCGGGGGGCGTAGGAAACACCATATATTTT
TRBD1 | TRBJ1-3 | many | TRBV28 | CASSLFGPGGSGNTIYF | TGTGCCAGCAGTTTATTCGGTCCAGGGGGCTCTGGAAACACCATATATTTT
- | TRBJ1-1 | - | TRBV11-2 | CASSRNGGRGGTEAFF | TGTGCCAGCAGTCGAAACGGGGGACGGGGCGGCACTGAAGCTTTCTTT
TRBD2 | TRBJ2-3 | many | TRBV12-3/TRBV12-4 | CASSRTTGTSGVDTQYF | TGTGCCAGCAGTAGAACAACCGGGACTAGCGGGGTGGATACGCAGTATTTT
- | TRBJ2-1 | few | TRBV6-5 | CASSNRVARYNEQFF | TGTGCCAGCAGCAACCGGGTAGCGCGCTACAATGAGCAGTTCTTC
- | TRBJ1-5 | few | TRBV7-8 | CASSADGNRNQPQHF | TGTGCCAGCAGCGCGGACGGGAATCGAAATCAGCCCCAGCATTTT
- | TRBJ2-1 | many | TRBV12-3/TRBV12-4 | CASSFRGEQFF | TGTGCCAGCAGTTTTCGGGGTGAGCAGTTCTTC
- | TRBJ2-1 | - | TRBV28 | CASSRGRGDEQFF | TGTGCCAGCAGTCGCGGGCGTGGCGATGAGCAGTTCTTC
- | TRBJ2-7 | - | TRBV28 | CASSSETGVQYEQYF | TGTGCCAGCAGTTCGGAGACAGGCGTCCAGTACGAGCAGTACTTC
- | TRBJ1-4 | many | TRBV5-6 | CASSPNSVPNEKLFF | TGTGCCAGCAGCCCGAACTCGGTTCCTAATGAAAAACTGTTTTTT
- | TRBJ1-4 | - | TRBV7-8 | CASSLGGIATNEKLFF | TGTGCCAGCAGCTTAGGGGGAATTGCAACTAATGAAAAACTGTTTTTT
TRBD1 | TRBJ1-1 | few | TRBV6-2/TRBV6-3 | CASRDRGFTEAFF | TGTGCCAGCCGGGACAGGGGATTCACTGAAGCTTTCTTT
TRBD1 | TRBJ2-7 | many | TRBV28 | CASSSAGTGTSIEYF | TGTGCCAGCAGTTCTGCCGGGACAGGGACCTCTATAGAGTACTTC
- | TRBJ1-2 | many | TRBV18 | CASSPLPASSYGYTF | TGTGCCAGCTCACCATTACCCGCCTCTAGCTATGGCTACACCTTC
- | TRBJ1-5 | - | TRBV10-2 | CASSPIDGQPQHF | TGCGCCAGCAGCCCGATAGATGGCCAGCCCCAGCATTTT
- | TRBJ2-7 | few | TRBV11-3 | CASSLDTWGRNPMGEQYF | TGTGCCAGCAGCTTAGATACCTGGGGCCGGAACCCGATGGGCGAGCAGTACTTC
- | TRBJ1-3 | - | TRBV6-2/TRBV6-3 | CARMEGYGNTIYF | TGTGCCAGGATGGAGGGCTACGGAAACACCATATATTTT
- | TRBJ2-7 | - | TRBV20-1 | CSARDEGAQTRQYF | TGCAGTGCTAGAGATGAAGGGGCCCAAACGAGACAGTACTTC
- | TRBJ2-2 | many | TRBV29-1 | CSVEDYGELFF | TGCAGCGTTGAAGACTACGGGGAGCTGTTTTTT
- | TRBJ1-1 | few | TRBV29-1 | CSVSSNTEAFF | TGCAGCGTGTCTTCGAACACTGAAGCTTTCTTT
- | TRBJ2-1 | many | TRBV6-2/TRBV6-3 | CASSYGNEQFF | TGTGCCAGCAGTTACGGCAATGAGCAGTTCTTC
- | TRBJ2-7 | - | TRBV28 | CASSRGLEQYF | TGTGCCAGCAGTAGGGGACTCGAGCAGTACTTC
- | TRBJ2-1 | many | TRBV19 | CASSIWNEQFF | TGTGCCAGTAGTATTTGGAATGAGCAGTTCTTC
TRBD1 | TRBJ2-7 | - | TRBV15 | CATSPRTGNEQYF | TGTGCCACCAGCCCCCGGACAGGGAACGAGCAGTACTTC
TRBD2 | TRBJ2-3 | - | TRBV7-2 | CASSLAVSGPRLGTDTQYF | TGTGCCAGCAGCTTAGCGGTTAGCGGGCCTAGGTTGGGCACAGATACGCAGTATTTT
TRBD1 | TRBJ2-5 | few | TRBV19 | CASSIASGTEETQYF | TGTGCCAGTAGTATAGCCTCCGGGACAGAAGAGACCCAGTACTTC
- | TRBJ2-3 | few | TRBV6-2/TRBV6-3 | CASSFSMSRKNTDTQYF | TGTGCCAGCAGTTTCTCGATGAGCCGGAAGAACACAGATACGCAGTATTTT
- | TRBJ2-3 | many | TRBV11-2 | CASSFGMDTQYF | TGTGCCAGCAGCTTTGGCATGGATACGCAGTATTTT